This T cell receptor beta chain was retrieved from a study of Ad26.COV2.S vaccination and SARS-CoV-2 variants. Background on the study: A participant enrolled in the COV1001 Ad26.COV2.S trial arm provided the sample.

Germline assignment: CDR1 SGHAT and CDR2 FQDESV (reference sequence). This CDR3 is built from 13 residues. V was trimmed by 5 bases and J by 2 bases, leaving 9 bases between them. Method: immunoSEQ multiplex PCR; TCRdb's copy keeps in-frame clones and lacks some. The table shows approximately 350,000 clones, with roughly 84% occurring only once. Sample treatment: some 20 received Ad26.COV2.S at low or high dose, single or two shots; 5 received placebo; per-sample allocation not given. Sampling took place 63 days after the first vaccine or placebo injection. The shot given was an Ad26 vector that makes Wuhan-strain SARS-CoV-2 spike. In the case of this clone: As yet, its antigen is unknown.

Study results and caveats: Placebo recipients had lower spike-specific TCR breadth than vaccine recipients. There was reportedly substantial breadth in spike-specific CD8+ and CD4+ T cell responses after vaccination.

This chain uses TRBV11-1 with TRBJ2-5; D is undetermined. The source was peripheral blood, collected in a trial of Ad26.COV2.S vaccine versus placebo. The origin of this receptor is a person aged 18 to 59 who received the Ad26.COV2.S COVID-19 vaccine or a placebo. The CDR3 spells CASSPGLQETQYF. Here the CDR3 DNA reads TGTGCCAGCAGCCCCGGGCTACAAGAGACCCAGTACTTC.